The 6 T cell receptor beta chains presented below share a single source sample, sequenced in a study of OX40 agonist ivuxolimab in advanced cancers. Receptor amplification or capture employed the immunoSEQ multiplex PCR assay. Entries here come from immuneACCESS through TCRdb and include only in-frame sequences with V and J called. Some clones fail to appear in such tables; in the studies checked, an unresolved V gene covers under half of the shortfall, and the cause of the remainder is unknown. Here the sample has under 85,000 clones; approximately 93% occur a single time. Approximately 10% of the sample goes to the ten largest clones. Here the sequenced sample was CD4+ or CD8+ T cells sorted from blood, taken in a trial of the OX40 agonist ivuxolimab. Receptors originate from an adult with an advanced solid tumor such as melanoma, head and neck, liver or kidney cancer.

The chain couples TRBV6-6 to TRBJ2-1, with a tentative D call TRBD2 (5 bases). The CDR3 runs 14 residues. In germline, CDR1 is MNHNY, CDR2 SVGAGI (reference sequence). V was cut by 6 bases and J by 6 bases, with 15 bases left in between. The CDR3 nucleotides are TGTGCCAGCAGCCTCGGACTGACATCCAATGAGCAGTTCTTC. It codes for CASSLGLTSNEQFF.

This clone was seen just once. The chain is built from TRBV4-3 and TRBJ1-2; D unclear. Germline lookup yields CDR1 LGHNA and CDR2 YSLEER. Deletions cut 0 bases from V and 1 base from J, with 12 bases between. The CDR3 covers 16 residues. CDR3 loop: CASSQDNRAVNYGYTF. CDR3 DNA: TGCGCCAGCAGCCAAGATAACCGGGCAGTTAACTATGGCTACACCTTC.

V is TRBV25-1 and J is TRBJ1-2; D is uncertain. Trimming took off 4 bases at V and 3 bases at J, with 12 bases between the two ends. This CDR3 region has 14 residues. Per the germline V gene, CDR1 is MGHDK and CDR2 is SYGVNS. CDR3 amino acids: CASSGKTGHYGYTF. The CDR3, as DNA: TGTGCCAGCAGTGGTAAGACTGGCCACTATGGCTACACCTTC.

The chain joins TRBV9 to TRBJ2-7; 8 bases are a match to TRBD1. The CDR3 is 15 amino acids. V lost 3 bases to trimming and J lost 6 bases; unmatched junction nucleotides: 11. Germline V gives CDR1 SGDLS, CDR2 YYNGEE. The CDR3 protein is CASSAAGTGASEQYF. For the CDR3, the DNA is TGTGCCAGCAGCGCTGCCGGGACAGGAGCTTCCGAGCAGTACTTC.

This clone was counted once. The gene calls are TRBV7-3 and TRBJ2-1; TRBD2 might be the D (7 bases). V was pared by 1 base and J by 4 bases, with 11 bases between. Germline V gene lookup returns CDR1 SGHTA and CDR2 FQGTGA. The CDR3 has 15 amino acids. The CDR3 loop is CASSLNGGRYNEQFF. In nucleotides, the CDR3 is TGTGCCAGCAGCTTAAACGGGGGGCGGTACAATGAGCAGTTCTTC.

J is TRBJ2-1 and V is TRBV7-3, with 11 bases lining up with TRBD2. Losses at the gene ends were 5 bases for V and 3 bases for J; bases not matched to a gene: 9. The CDR3 length is 17 residues. Germline V CDR1 and CDR2: SGHTA, FQGTGA. CDR3 sequence: CASSDRTSGRNYNEQFF. The DNA of the CDR3 is TGTGCCAGCAGCGATAGGACTAGCGGGCGGAACTACAATGAGCAGTTCTTC.